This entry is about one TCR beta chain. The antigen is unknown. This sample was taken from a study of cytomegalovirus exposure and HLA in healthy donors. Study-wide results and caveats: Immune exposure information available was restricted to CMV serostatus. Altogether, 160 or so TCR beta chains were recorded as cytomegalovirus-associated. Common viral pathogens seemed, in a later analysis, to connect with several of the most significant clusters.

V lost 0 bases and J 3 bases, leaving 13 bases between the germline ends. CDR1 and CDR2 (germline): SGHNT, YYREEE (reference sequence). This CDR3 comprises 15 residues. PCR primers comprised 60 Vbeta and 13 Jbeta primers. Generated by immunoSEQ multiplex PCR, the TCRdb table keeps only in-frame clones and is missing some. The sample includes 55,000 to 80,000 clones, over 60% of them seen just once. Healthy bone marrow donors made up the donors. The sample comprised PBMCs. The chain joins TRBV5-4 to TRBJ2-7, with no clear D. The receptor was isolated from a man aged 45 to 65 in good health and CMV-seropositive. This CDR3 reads CASSLGVAPNYEQYF. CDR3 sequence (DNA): TGTGCCAGCAGCTTGGGGGTAGCACCCAACTACGAGCAGTACTTC.